Following are 18 T cell receptor beta chains from one sample sequenced in a study of blood T cell repertoires in COVID-19. Sequenced by immunoSEQ multiplex PCR; TCRdb stores in-frame clones only, minus some. This sample yields hundreds of thousands of clones, of which roughly 87% are seen a single time; about 7% belongs to the top ten. What was sequenced was peripheral blood. Receptors originate from a man between 60 and 70 years old who had recovered from COVID-19.

V is TRBV7-6 and J is TRBJ2-5; tentative D call: TRBD2 (5 bases). Germline V gene sequence: CDR1 SGHVS, CDR2 FNYEAQ. The CDR3 length is 14 residues. V was shortened by 1 base and J by 2 bases, with 8 bases between the two germline ends. DNA of the CDR3: TGTGCCAGCAGCTTAGAGTCGGGGCAAGAGACCCAGTACTTC. Encoded protein: CASSLESGQETQYF.

The genes are TRBV21-1 and TRBJ2-1; the table's D call, TRBD1, was not checked against the DNA. TRBV21-1 is designated a pseudogene. The CDR3 length is 19 residues. This chain's CDR3 is CASSNRTGSRASSPNEQFF. Written as DNA, the CDR3 is TGTGCCAGCAGCAACCGGACAGGGTCGAGGGCTAGCAGCCCGAATGAGCAGTTCTTC.

The gene calls are TRBV2 and TRBJ1-4; 8 nucleotides agree with TRBD1. The CDR3 contains 15 residues. Unmatched junction bases numbered 5, after V lost 8 bases and J lost 0 bases. Germline CDR1 is SNHLY and CDR2 is FYNNEI. The CDR3 loop reads CASDPTGATNEKLFF. The DNA for the CDR3 is TGTGCCAGCGACCCGACAGGGGCAACTAATGAAAAACTGTTTTTT.

The V call is TRBV12-5, the J call TRBJ2-3, with a possible D match to TRBD2 (5 bases). Deletions cut 7 bases from V and 9 bases from J, with 20 bases between. The V gene's germline CDR1 is LGHNT and CDR2 FRNRAP. The CDR3 consists of 14 residues. CDR3 DNA sequence: TGTGCTAGTGCCGAGGGTGGCCTAACTGGCACGCAGTATTTT. Its translation: CASAEGGLTGTQYF.

This chain links TRBV18 with TRBJ2-1, with a tentative D call TRBD2 (6 bases). Between the trimmed V and J ends, which lost 0 bases and 0 bases, there was a span of 12 bases. Per germline, CDR1 KGHSH and CDR2 LQKENI. The CDR3 is 17 amino acids. The CDR3 DNA follows: TGTGCCAGCTCACCACCGTCGGGACTCCTCTCCTACAATGAGCAGTTCTTC. This encodes CASSPPSGLLSYNEQFF.

The chain is built from TRBV7-2 and TRBJ2-7; 12 nucleotides line up with TRBD2. The CDR3 is 16 residues long. J gave up 2 bases and V 2 bases, and 4 bases lay outside the gene matches. Germline CDR1 SGHTA, CDR2 FQGNSA. The CDR3 loop is CASSLLPSGGAYEQYF. CDR3 coding DNA: TGTGCCAGCAGCTTACTGCCTAGCGGGGGGGCCTACGAGCAGTACTTC. The variable domain in full, completed from reference TRBV7-2 and TRBJ2-7, reads GAGVSQSPSNKVTEKGKDVELRCDPISGHTALYWYRQSLGQGLEFLIYFQGNSAPDKSGLPSDRFSAERTGGSVSTLTIQRTQQEDSAVYLCASSLLPSGGAYEQYFGPGTRLTVT.

V gene TRBV19 combines with J gene TRBJ1-1; D ambiguous. This CDR3 region has 13 residues. CDR1 LNHDA and CDR2 SQIVND come from the germline V gene (reference sequence). V lost 3 bases and J lost 4, with 9 bases in between. CDR3 loop: CASSMQTGTEAFF. The CDR3 DNA reads as TGTGCCAGTAGTATGCAAACGGGCACTGAAGCTTTCTTT.

This chain joins TRBV2 and TRBJ1-2, with TRBD1 as a possible D gene (5 bases). With 6 bases removed from V and 6 bases from J, the gap between germline ends came to 23 bases. This CDR3 spans 16 amino acids. Germline assignment: CDR1 SNHLY and CDR2 FYNNEI. In nucleotides, the CDR3 is TGTGCCAGCAGAGCCCAAACGGGGGGACCTGCTAATGGCTACACCTTC. This sequence encodes CASRAQTGGPANGYTF.

The CDR3 sequence: CASSDISGLETQYF. The DNA of the CDR3 is TGCGCCAGCAGTGATATTAGCGGGTTAGAGACCCAGTACTTC. This sequence joins TRBV5-1 and TRBJ2-5; TRBD2 agrees at 7 bases. Germline V gene data show CDR1 as SGHRS and CDR2 as YFSETQ. The trim removed 5 bases at V and 4 bases at J, leaving 8 bases unmatched. This CDR3 contains 14 residues.

V and J are TRBV9 and TRBJ1-1; D unresolved. Germline assignment: CDR1 SGDLS and CDR2 YYNGEE. V lost 0 bases and J lost 4, with 10 bases in between. The CDR3 consists of 14 residues. The CDR3, as DNA: TGTGCCAGCAGCGTAGGGGGAGGAGTCACTGAAGCTTTCTTT. Amino acids: CASSVGGGVTEAFF.

The chain recombines TRBV29-1 with TRBJ2-5; D uncertain. Trimming cost V 3 bases and J 5 bases, with 10 bases left between them. Germline CDR1 is SQVTM and CDR2 is ANQGSEA. The CDR3 runs to 12 residues. The CDR3 is CSVERRWETQYF. The DNA for the CDR3 is TGCAGCGTTGAGCGGCGGTGGGAGACCCAGTACTTC.

The CDR3 protein is CASNTGQGVNEQFF. The CDR3, as DNA: TGTGCCAGCAATACAGGACAGGGGGTGAATGAGCAGTTCTTC. The V and J genes are TRBV6-5 and TRBJ2-1; 10 nucleotides line up with TRBD1. V lost 7 bases, J lost 7 bases, and 7 bases stayed unmatched. The CDR3 spans 14 residues. Germline V CDR1 and CDR2: MNHEY, SVGAGI.

The V call is TRBV30, the J call TRBJ2-3; 9 nucleotides line up with TRBD2. Germline V gene lookup returns CDR1 GTSNPN and CDR2 SVGIG (reference sequence). The CDR3 runs 16 residues. With 0 bases clipped from V and 4 bases from J, the junction kept 8 bases outside the gene matches. The CDR3 nucleotides read TGTGCCTGGAGTGTACCCGGGCGGGGGGGGTCAGATACGCAGTATTTT. It specifies CAWSVPGRGGSDTQYF.

The chain combines TRBV18 with TRBJ2-3; TRBD1 aligns across 7 bases. This CDR3 has 13 residues. The V gene's germline CDR1 is KGHSH and CDR2 LQKENI. V lost 6 bases and J lost 6; bases outside the gene matches: 6. The CDR3 loop reads CASSRETGDTQYF. The CDR3 DNA follows: TGTGCCAGCTCGCGAGAGACAGGGGATACGCAGTATTTT.

Points on this clone: Different DNA sequences within this sample yield the same CDR3. The chain recombines TRBV5-1 with TRBJ1-1, with D unresolved. This CDR3 is built from 14 residues. V was shortened by 0 bases and J by 1 base, with 7 bases between the two germline ends. Germline loops: CDR1 SGHRS, CDR2 YFSETQ. CDR3 loop: CASSLGAKNTEAFF. The DNA of the CDR3 is TGCGCCAGCAGCTTGGGGGCGAAGAACACTGAAGCTTTCTTT.

This clone was found a few times. The chain recombines TRBV10-3 with TRBJ2-5; TRBD1 agrees at 7 bases. This CDR3 has 15 residues. Trimming at V came to 8 bases and at J to 5 bases, leaving 14 bases not matched to a gene. Germline values: CDR1 ENHRY, CDR2 SYGVKD. DNA for the CDR3: TGTGCCATCGGGAATCGACAGGGTATTGGGGAGACCCAGTACTTC. Residues: CAIGNRQGIGETQYF.

The genes are TRBV9 and TRBJ1-1, with D unresolved. V lost 1 base and J 1 base, leaving 11 bases between the germline ends. CDR3 length: 15 amino acids. Germline CDR1 and CDR2: SGDLS and YYNGEE. The CDR3 bases are TGTGCCAGCAGCGTATTCACACGTTCGAACACTGAAGCTTTCTTT. Translation gives CASSVFTRSNTEAFF.

V usage is TRBV5-1 and J usage is TRBJ2-1; D gene unclear. V lost 1 base, J lost 7 bases, and 12 bases lay in between. Germline V CDR1 and CDR2: SGHRS, YFSETQ. The CDR3 consists of 14 residues. CDR3 coding DNA: TGCGCCAGCAGCTTGTTGACACAGAAGAATGAGCAGTTCTTC. The encoded protein is CASSLLTQKNEQFF. Filled out from reference TRBV5-1 and TRBJ2-1, the complete variable domain reads KAGVTQTPRYLIKTRGQQVTLSCSPISGHRSVSWYQQTPGQGLQFLFEYFSETQRNKGNFPGRFSGRQFSNSRSEMNVSTLELGDSALYLCASSLLTQKNEQFFGPGTRLTVL.